The clone carrying this T cell receptor (beta chain) turned up a few times. Then a second PCR, running about 6 to 12 cycles, was carried out with a sample-barcoded 5' primer and a J-beta primer mix. Every sample returned 2.5 million or more CDR3-containing paired-end reads. TCRdb reprocessed the 5' RACE reads via MiXCR and lists one record per CDR3 protein. The sample records more than 900,000 distinct CDR3 sequences, 20% to 25% being singletons. The source of the sample is a study of blood T cells in healthy people across ages. Staff drew 9 to 10 milliliters of peripheral blood from each donor. This same sample was also taken into another study, of T cells of mothers and their children. That paper notes: Each mother gave over 8 million TCR beta CDR3 reads; each child, roughly 3 million.

The source is a girl aged 2-10 years in good health. The sequencing input was blood.

CDR3 in amino acids: CASSLGPRGIQYF. Here the CDR3 DNA reads TGTGCCAGCAGCCTCGGGCCGCGGGGGATTCAGTACTTC. This chain links TRBV9 with TRBJ2-4; TRBD2 agrees at 7 bases. This CDR3 has 13 amino acids. J was trimmed by 10 bases and V by 4 bases; bases with no gene match: 8. The germline CDR1 and CDR2 sequences are SGDLS and YYNGEE. Based on the CDR3 plus reference TRBV9 and TRBJ2-4, the full variable domain is DSGVTQTPKHLITATGQRVTLRCSPRSGDLSVYWYQQSLDQGLQFLIQYYNGEERAKGNILERFSAQQFPDLHSELNLSSLELGDSALYFCASSLGPRGIQYFGAGTRLSVL.